Shown below are 25 T cell receptor beta chains from a single sample sequenced in a study of control samples from healthy donors and cancer patients (dated by TCRdb to about 2020). Library preparation used the immunoSEQ multiplex PCR assay. What TCRdb holds here is the immuneACCESS table cut down to in-frame rearrangements. Part of the clones is not present; checked against another copy, under half of the missing clones reflect an unresolved V gene, and the others are unexplained. In this sample the table shows about 80,000 clones, 65% to 90% of which occur a single time. The ten largest make up roughly 10% of the sample. The source material was PBMCs. The receptors stem from a man aged 55 to 70 with head and neck cancer.

The V call is TRBV5-4, the J call TRBJ1-1, with 10 bases aligning to TRBD1. V dropped 4 bases and J dropped 1; count of bases not matched to a gene: 4. The CDR3 consists of 15 residues. The germline V gene encodes CDR1 SGHNT and CDR2 YYREEE (reference sequence). The CDR3: CASSARTGGNTEAFF. CDR3 nucleotide sequence: TGTGCCAGCAGCGCCCGGACAGGGGGGAACACTGAAGCTTTCTTT.

This CDR3 is CASSNSGQGGKYF. The DNA of the CDR3 is TGTGCCAGCAGCAATTCTGGACAGGGAGGCAAGTACTTC. The V gene is TRBV5-4, the J gene TRBJ2-7, with 8 nucleotides matching TRBD1. The J segment lost 11 bases and the V segment lost 4 bases, leaving 11 bases of the junction unmatched. This CDR3 contains 13 residues. CDR1 SGHNT and CDR2 YYREEE come from the germline V gene (reference sequence).

This clone was found once. The DNA of the CDR3 is TGTGCCTGGAGTGCCTCTGGGGCCAACGTCCTGACTTTC. Protein sequence: CAWSASGANVLTF. This chain connects TRBV30 to TRBJ2-6, with D hard to call. The V and J ends lost 1 base and 0 bases respectively, with 1 base between them. This CDR3 contains 13 residues. Germline loops: CDR1 GTSNPN, CDR2 SVGIG (reference sequence).

This rearrangement joins TRBV10-3 to TRBJ2-7, with 10 bases aligning to TRBD2. CDR3 length: 14 residues. The junction had 2 bases not matched to a gene; V was cut back by 6 bases and J by 0 bases. The germline V gene encodes CDR1 ENHRY and CDR2 SYGVKD. The CDR3 bases are TGTGCCATCAGCCAGCGGGAGGGCTCCTACGAGCAGTACTTC. It translates to CAISQREGSYEQYF.

The chain joins TRBV7-8 to TRBJ2-7; 11 bases fit TRBD2. The length of the CDR3 is 16 residues. Germline CDR1 and CDR2: SGHVS and FQNEAQ. The ends lost 7 bases at V and 7 bases at J; junction bases unmatched: 15. The CDR3 spells CASIDYSGRAPGEQYF. CDR3 DNA sequence: TGTGCCAGCATCGACTATAGCGGGAGGGCGCCGGGGGAGCAGTACTTC.

The V call is TRBV5-1, the J call TRBJ1-2; D uncertain. The CDR3 runs to 15 residues. V was pared by 4 bases and J by 4 bases, with 17 bases between. Germline values: CDR1 SGHRS, CDR2 YFSETQ. The CDR3 sequence: CASSAVVSRVYGYTF. CDR3 coding DNA: TGCGCCAGCAGCGCGGTGGTTTCACGGGTCTATGGCTACACCTTC.

The rearrangement joins TRBV5-5 to TRBJ2-1, with D maybe TRBD1 (5 bases). V was shortened by 1 base and J by 1 base, with 9 bases between the two germline ends. CDR3 length: 15 residues. From germline, CDR1 is SGHKS and CDR2 YYEKEE (reference sequence). The CDR3 nucleotides read TGTGCCAGCAGCTTGTGGACAACTTCCTACAATGAGCAGTTCTTC. It is translated as CASSLWTTSYNEQFF.

The chain couples TRBV14 to TRBJ2-7, with TRBD1 identical over 9 bases. After removal of 0 bases from V and 2 bases from J, the junction contained 8 bases not matched to a gene. This CDR3 contains 17 residues. The germline CDR1 and CDR2 sequences are SGHDN and FVKESK. CDR3 residues: CASSQDRTGGRAYEQYF. The CDR3 nucleotides are TGTGCCAGCAGCCAAGACCGAACAGGGGGCCGGGCCTACGAGCAGTACTTC.

V usage is TRBV28 and J usage is TRBJ2-5; D possibly corresponds to TRBD2 (6 bases). The CDR3 contains 13 residues. V shed 7 bases and J shed 3 bases, with 12 bases lying between them. The V gene's germline CDR1 is MDHEN and CDR2 SYDVKM. CDR3 amino acids: CASTAGGKETQYF. Here the CDR3 DNA reads TGTGCCAGCACGGCCGGAGGGAAAGAGACCCAGTACTTC.

This clone was counted a few times. This chain links TRBV19 with TRBJ1-1; no reliable D call. This CDR3 is built from 13 residues. Germline V gene sequence: CDR1 LNHDA, CDR2 SQIVND (reference sequence). Trimming pared 6 bases from V and 3 bases from J, leaving 11 bases between. For the CDR3, the DNA is TGTGCCAGTAGCAGAAATAGGGACACTGAAGCTTTCTTT. Translating it yields CASSRNRDTEAFF.

J is TRBJ2-1 and V is TRBV6-5; 7 bases are a match to TRBD1. V lost 2 bases, J lost 7 bases, and 8 bases stayed unmatched. The CDR3 covers 15 residues. CDR1 is MNHEY and CDR2 is SVGAGI in the germline V gene. This chain's CDR3 is CASSYPDRVRNEQFF. The CDR3 DNA is TGTGCCAGCAGTTACCCCGACAGGGTAAGAAATGAGCAGTTCTTC.

This chain joins TRBV19 and TRBJ1-2, with D perhaps TRBD1 (6 bases). The V gene lost 7 bases and the J gene lost 9 bases, with 21 bases spanning the gap. There are 14 residues in the CDR3. Germline CDR1 LNHDA, CDR2 SQIVND (reference sequence). The CDR3 nucleotides read TGTGCCAGTACGCAGGGGTTGAACTTTTTCCGCTACACCTTC. It specifies CASTQGLNFFRYTF.

This chain uses TRBV5-1 with TRBJ1-2; D gene unclear. V was cut by 1 base and J by 2 bases, with 6 bases left in between. The length of the CDR3 is 13 residues. Per germline, CDR1 SGHRS and CDR2 YFSETQ. The CDR3 loop is CASSLPGNYGYTF. As DNA, the CDR3 is TGCGCCAGCAGCTTGCCGGGAAACTATGGCTACACCTTC. The variable domain in full, completed from reference TRBV5-1 and TRBJ1-2, reads KAGVTQTPRYLIKTRGQQVTLSCSPISGHRSVSWYQQTPGQGLQFLFEYFSETQRNKGNFPGRFSGRQFSNSRSEMNVSTLELGDSALYLCASSLPGNYGYTFGSGTRLTVV.

The V call is TRBV7-8, the J call TRBJ1-2; 7 bases fit TRBD1. The CDR3 spans 14 residues. Trimming at V came to 4 bases and at J to 3 bases, leaving 5 bases not matched to a gene. Germline V lookup: CDR1 SGHVS, CDR2 FQNEAQ. The chain's CDR3 is CASSSSGTDYGYTF. DNA for the CDR3: TGTGCCAGCAGCTCATCCGGGACAGACTATGGCTACACCTTC. The full variable domain, rest sourced from reference TRBV7-8 and TRBJ1-2, is GAGVSQSPRYKVAKRGQDVALRCDPISGHVSLFWYQQALGQGPEFLTYFQNEAQLDKSGLPSDRFFAERPEGSVSTLKIQRTQQEDSAVYLCASSSSGTDYGYTFGSGTRLTVV.

V usage is TRBV9 and J usage is TRBJ2-3, with no clear D. The germline V and J ends were trimmed by 0 bases and 0 bases, with 5 bases remaining between them. This CDR3 contains 14 residues. The V gene's germline CDR1 is SGDLS and CDR2 YYNGEE. CDR3 loop: CASSVATSTDTQYF. CDR3 nucleotide sequence: TGTGCCAGCAGCGTAGCTACGAGCACAGATACGCAGTATTTT.

Only a few counts were recorded for this clone. The chain has TRBV2 and TRBJ2-1; TRBD2 might be the D (6 bases). CDR3 length: 15 amino acids. CDR1 SNHLY and CDR2 FYNNEI come from the germline V gene. Trimming left V 3 bases short and J 3 bases short, with 12 bases between. The CDR3 nucleotides are TGTGCCAGCAGTGACTGGCGGGAAGGCTACAATGAGCAGTTCTTC. It encodes CASSDWREGYNEQFF.

This chain uses TRBV6-5 with TRBJ2-3; TRBD1 matches at 8 bases. V lost 0 bases, J lost 7 bases, and 6 bases stayed unmatched. This CDR3 spans 15 amino acids. Germline-derived CDR1 and CDR2 are MNHEY and SVGAGI. The CDR3 DNA is TGTGCCAGCAGTTACTCGAGTCAGGGGGCGAATACGCAGTATTTT. Its protein product is CASSYSSQGANTQYF.

This clone was recorded once. The rearrangement joins TRBV2 to TRBJ2-4, with D tentatively TRBD1 or TRBD2 (5 bases each). The CDR3 loop spans 15 amino acids. V was clipped by 4 bases and J by 3 bases, with 13 bases between them. From germline, CDR1 is SNHLY and CDR2 FYNNEI. The CDR3 region is CASSGVVGVKNIQYF. CDR3 DNA: TGTGCCAGCAGTGGGGTTGTGGGGGTCAAAAACATTCAGTACTTC.

This sequence joins TRBV5-6 and TRBJ2-2, with TRBD1 matching 11 bases. This CDR3 has 14 amino acids. Trimming cost V 4 bases and J 6 bases; bases outside gene matches: 2. Germline V CDR1 and CDR2: SGHDT, YYEEEE. The CDR3 region is CASSLGQGAGELFF. The CDR3 bases are TGTGCCAGCAGCCTGGGACAGGGGGCCGGGGAGCTGTTTTTT.

The gene calls are TRBV6-5 and TRBJ2-7, with 7 positions matching TRBD1. This CDR3 is built from 14 residues. Trimming removed 4 bases from V and 4 bases from J; junction bases left unmatched: 7. The germline V gene has CDR1 MNHEY and CDR2 SVGAGI. CDR3: CASSFSGGRYEQYF. The CDR3 DNA reads as TGTGCCAGCAGTTTTTCAGGGGGTCGGTACGAGCAGTACTTC.

This clone appeared a few times. CDR3 amino acids: CASSISGSVSAQYF. For the CDR3, the DNA is TGTGCCAGCAGTATTAGCGGGAGTGTCTCCGCCCAGTACTTC. The rearrangement links TRBV28 to TRBJ2-5; 9 bases align to TRBD2. The V and J ends lost 5 bases and 9 bases, in that order; junction bases with no gene match: 10. CDR3 length: 14 amino acids. Germline V gene sequence: CDR1 MDHEN, CDR2 SYDVKM.

This rearrangement joins TRBV18 to TRBJ1-1, with TRBD1 matching 9 bases. The CDR3 has 18 residues. V trimming: 6 bases; J trimming: 5 bases; junction bases outside the gene matches: 19. CDR1 is KGHSH, CDR2 LQKENI, per germline. CDR3: CASSLMPGKDRGGTEAFF. The CDR3 DNA reads as TGTGCCAGCTCCCTAATGCCGGGAAAGGACAGGGGAGGAACTGAAGCTTTCTTT. The variable domain in full, completed from reference TRBV18 and TRBJ1-1, reads NAGVMQNPRHLVRRRGQEARLRCSPMKGHSHVYWYRQLPEEGLKFMVYLQKENIIDESGMPKERFSAEFPKEGPSILRIQQVVRGDSAAYFCASSLMPGKDRGGTEAFFGQGTRLTVV.

CDR3 sequence reads: CASRGTGQGREKLFF. CDR3 coding DNA: TGTGCCAGCAGGGGAACGGGACAGGGAAGGGAAAAACTGTTTTTT. The V and J genes are TRBV28 and TRBJ1-4; 9 positions match TRBD1. The CDR3 has 15 residues. After removal of 6 bases from V and 8 bases from J, the junction contained 10 bases not matched to a gene. Germline V CDR1 and CDR2: MDHEN, SYDVKM. Filled out from reference TRBV28 and TRBJ1-4, the complete variable domain reads DVKVTQSSRYLVKRTGEKVFLECVQDMDHENMFWYRQDPGLGLRLIYFSYDVKMKEKGDIPEGYSVSREKKERFSLILESASTNQTSMYLCASRGTGQGREKLFFGSGTQLSVL.

This clone was seen just once. This chain uses TRBV30 with TRBJ2-5; 11 bases match TRBD1. V dropped 8 bases and J dropped 2; count of bases not matched to a gene: 7. Looked up from germline, CDR1 is GTSNPN and CDR2 is SVGIG (reference sequence). The CDR3 loop spans 14 amino acids. The CDR3 DNA reads TGTGCCCGGACAGGGGGCCACCCTCAAGAGACCCAGTACTTC. Its translation: CARTGGHPQETQYF.

This clone is a singleton in its sample. This chain joins TRBV18 and TRBJ2-7; unclear D gene. There are 14 residues in the CDR3. Germline CDR1 and CDR2: KGHSH and LQKENI. V dropped 0 bases and J dropped 7 bases, with 13 bases sitting between them. CDR3: CASSPPNQPSEQYF. The CDR3, as DNA: TGTGCCAGCTCACCACCGAACCAACCGTCGGAGCAGTACTTC.